The rows below give T cell receptor beta chains drawn from one sample of a study of identical twins. TCRdb recomputed calls from the 5' RACE reads with MiXCR, one row per CDR3 protein. The repertoire holds more than 350,000 distinct CDR3 sequences, with 9% as singletons. Material: naive T cells sorted from blood. These receptors were taken from a woman aged 50 to 65 in good health. Both conserved end residues are part of each CDR3. A D gene is named only where the DNA matches it firmly. The size field is filled for only some rows; it gives once, few, many or a size class.

abundance: .
j_gene: TRBJ1-6
v_gene: TRBV25-1
d_gene: .
CDR3aa: CASSEYNGGSNNSPLHF
CDR3nt: TGTGCCAGCAGTGAATATAATGGGGGGTCCAATAATTCACCCCTCCACTTT

abundance: .
j_gene: TRBJ2-1
v_gene: TRBV4-2
d_gene: TRBD2
CDR3aa: CASSQNMAGDEQFF
CDR3nt: TGTGCCAGCAGCCAAAACATGGCGGGGGATGAGCAGTTCTTC

abundance: .
j_gene: TRBJ2-7
v_gene: TRBV3-1
d_gene: TRBD1
CDR3aa: CASSQPGQVPYEQYF
CDR3nt: TGTGCCAGCAGCCAACCGGGACAGGTCCCCTACGAGCAGTACTTC

abundance: few
j_gene: TRBJ2-2
v_gene: TRBV20-1
d_gene: .
CDR3aa: CSARDGGSRTGELFF
CDR3nt: TGCAGTGCTAGAGACGGTGGGAGTCGGACCGGGGAGCTGTTTTTT

abundance: few
j_gene: TRBJ2-3
v_gene: TRBV12-3/TRBV12-4
d_gene: .
CDR3aa: CASSLFSRTSTDTQYF
CDR3nt: TGTGCCAGCAGTTTATTTTCGAGGACTAGCACAGATACGCAGTATTTT

abundance: few
j_gene: TRBJ2-2
v_gene: TRBV11-2
d_gene: .
CDR3aa: CASSLVSAGATGELFF
CDR3nt: TGTGCCAGCAGCTTAGTGTCCGCAGGGGCAACCGGGGAGCTGTTTTTT

abundance: many
j_gene: TRBJ2-2
v_gene: TRBV5-1
d_gene: TRBD2
CDR3aa: CASSPVEGHPTSGNFGELFF
CDR3nt: TGCGCCAGCAGCCCGGTTGAGGGACATCCGACTAGCGGGAATTTTGGGGAGCTGTTTTTT

abundance: .
j_gene: TRBJ2-5
v_gene: TRBV20-1
d_gene: TRBD2
CDR3aa: CSAQTSGRPETQYF
CDR3nt: TGCAGTGCTCAAACTAGCGGGAGACCAGAGACCCAGTACTTC

abundance: .
j_gene: TRBJ1-6
v_gene: TRBV21-1
d_gene: .
CDR3aa: CASSKGKGNSPLHF
CDR3nt: TGTGCCAGCAGCAAAGGGAAAGGGAATTCACCCCTCCACTTT

abundance: many
j_gene: TRBJ2-7
v_gene: TRBV4-2
d_gene: .
CDR3aa: CASSQDPGNPLYEQYF
CDR3nt: TGTGCCAGCAGCCAAGATCCAGGGAACCCTTTATACGAGCAGTACTTC

abundance: few
j_gene: TRBJ2-3
v_gene: TRBV7-2
d_gene: .
CDR3aa: CASSRRGWSTDTQYF
CDR3nt: TGTGCCAGCAGCCGCCGGGGGTGGAGCACAGATACGCAGTATTTT

abundance: .
j_gene: TRBJ2-5
v_gene: TRBV6-1
d_gene: .
CDR3aa: CASSAGLQETQYF
CDR3nt: TGTGCCAGCAGTGCGGGCCTTCAAGAGACCCAGTACTTC

abundance: .
j_gene: TRBJ2-1
v_gene: TRBV24-1
d_gene: TRBD2
CDR3aa: CATSDSRLAGYNEQFF
CDR3nt: TGTGCCACCAGTGATTCTCGACTAGCGGGATACAATGAGCAGTTCTTC

abundance: .
j_gene: TRBJ1-4
v_gene: TRBV18
d_gene: .
CDR3aa: CASSIRSLEKLFF
CDR3nt: TGTGCCAGCTCTATCAGATCGTTGGAAAAACTGTTTTTT

abundance: many
j_gene: TRBJ1-1
v_gene: TRBV4-1
d_gene: .
CDR3aa: CASSLEHRNTEAFF
CDR3nt: TGCGCCAGCAGTCTAGAGCATAGGAACACTGAAGCTTTCTTT

abundance: few
j_gene: TRBJ1-2
v_gene: TRBV20-1
d_gene: .
CDR3aa: CSAQPFDHPNYGYTF
CDR3nt: TGCAGTGCTCAACCGTTCGATCACCCTAACTATGGCTACACCTTC

abundance: .
j_gene: TRBJ2-1
v_gene: TRBV7-9
d_gene: TRBD2
CDR3aa: CASKQSGTSGTYNEQFF
CDR3nt: TGTGCCAGCAAGCAGTCCGGGACTAGCGGGACCTACAATGAGCAGTTCTTC

abundance: .
j_gene: TRBJ2-1
v_gene: TRBV6-5
d_gene: TRBD2
CDR3aa: CASSKLANNEQFF
CDR3nt: TGTGCCAGCAGTAAACTAGCGAACAATGAGCAGTTCTTC

abundance: many
j_gene: TRBJ1-5
v_gene: TRBV2
d_gene: .
CDR3aa: CASSVGIGNQPQHF
CDR3nt: TGTGCCAGCAGTGTAGGGATCGGAAATCAGCCCCAGCATTTT

abundance: .
j_gene: TRBJ2-1
v_gene: TRBV20-1
d_gene: TRBD1
CDR3aa: CSASTGRKTYNEQFF
CDR3nt: TGCAGTGCTTCGACAGGGCGGAAGACTTACAATGAGCAGTTCTTC

abundance: few
j_gene: TRBJ2-7
v_gene: TRBV10-3
d_gene: .
CDR3aa: CATEDGNYEQYF
CDR3nt: TGTGCCACCGAGGACGGGAACTACGAGCAGTACTTC

abundance: many
j_gene: TRBJ2-3
v_gene: TRBV5-1
d_gene: .
CDR3aa: CASSSQGFTDTQYF
CDR3nt: TGCGCCAGCAGTTCCCAGGGTTTCACAGATACGCAGTATTTT

abundance: few
j_gene: TRBJ2-1
v_gene: TRBV6-2/TRBV6-3
d_gene: .
CDR3aa: CASSYSRARIYNEQFF
CDR3nt: TGTGCCAGCAGTTACTCCCGAGCGAGGATATACAATGAGCAGTTCTTC

abundance: .
j_gene: TRBJ2-1
v_gene: TRBV10-3
d_gene: .
CDR3aa: CAITDKEANNEQFF
CDR3nt: TGTGCCATCACTGACAAGGAGGCGAACAATGAGCAGTTCTTC

abundance: few
j_gene: TRBJ2-1
v_gene: TRBV11-3
d_gene: TRBD2
CDR3aa: CASSLLSSGYNEQFF
CDR3nt: TGTGCCAGCAGCTTACTCTCTAGCGGGTACAATGAGCAGTTCTTC

abundance: many
j_gene: TRBJ1-5
v_gene: TRBV20-1
d_gene: .
CDR3aa: CSARVPSKDQPQHF
CDR3nt: TGCAGTGCTAGAGTACCTAGCAAAGATCAGCCCCAGCATTTT

abundance: many
j_gene: TRBJ1-2
v_gene: TRBV27
d_gene: .
CDR3aa: CASTVGLGYGYTF
CDR3nt: TGTGCCAGCACCGTGGGACTAGGCTATGGCTACACCTTC

abundance: many
j_gene: TRBJ1-1
v_gene: TRBV7-9
d_gene: .
CDR3aa: CASSLDWLMNTEAFF
CDR3nt: TGTGCCAGCAGCTTAGATTGGCTAATGAACACTGAAGCTTTCTTT

abundance: .
j_gene: TRBJ1-3
v_gene: TRBV10-3
d_gene: .
CDR3aa: CAILAGTSGNTIYF
CDR3nt: TGTGCCATCTTGGCGGGAACCTCTGGAAACACCATATATTTT

abundance: many
j_gene: TRBJ2-5
v_gene: TRBV5-1
d_gene: TRBD2
CDR3aa: CASSRELAGQETQYF
CDR3nt: TGCGCCAGCAGCCGGGAACTAGCGGGTCAAGAGACCCAGTACTTC

abundance: few
j_gene: TRBJ2-1
v_gene: TRBV20-1
d_gene: TRBD2
CDR3aa: CSAYGLAGVFNEQFF
CDR3nt: TGCAGTGCGTACGGACTAGCGGGAGTATTCAATGAGCAGTTCTTC

abundance: few
j_gene: TRBJ1-2
v_gene: TRBV24-1
d_gene: .
CDR3aa: CATSTPKGYGYTF
CDR3nt: TGTGCCACCAGCACTCCCAAGGGCTATGGCTACACCTTC